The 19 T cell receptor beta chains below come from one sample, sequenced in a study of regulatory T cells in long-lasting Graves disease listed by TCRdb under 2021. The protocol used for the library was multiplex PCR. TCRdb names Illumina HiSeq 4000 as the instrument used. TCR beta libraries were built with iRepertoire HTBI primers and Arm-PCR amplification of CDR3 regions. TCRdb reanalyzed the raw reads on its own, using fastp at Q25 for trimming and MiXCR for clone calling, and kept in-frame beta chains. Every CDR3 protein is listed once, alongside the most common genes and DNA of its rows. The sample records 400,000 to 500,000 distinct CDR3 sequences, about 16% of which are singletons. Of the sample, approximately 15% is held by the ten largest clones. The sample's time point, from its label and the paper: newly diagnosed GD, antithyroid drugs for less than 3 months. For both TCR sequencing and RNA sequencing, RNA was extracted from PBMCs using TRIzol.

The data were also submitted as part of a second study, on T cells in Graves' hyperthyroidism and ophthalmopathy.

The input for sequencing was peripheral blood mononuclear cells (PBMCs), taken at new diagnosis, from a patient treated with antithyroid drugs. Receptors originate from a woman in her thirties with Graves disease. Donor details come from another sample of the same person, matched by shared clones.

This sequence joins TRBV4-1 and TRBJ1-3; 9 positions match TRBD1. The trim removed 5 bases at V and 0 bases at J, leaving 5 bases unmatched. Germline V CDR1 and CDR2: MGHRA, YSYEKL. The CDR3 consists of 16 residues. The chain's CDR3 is CASSKRDRDSGNTIYF. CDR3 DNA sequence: TGCGCCAGCAGCAAACGGGACAGGGACTCTGGAAACACCATATATTTT.

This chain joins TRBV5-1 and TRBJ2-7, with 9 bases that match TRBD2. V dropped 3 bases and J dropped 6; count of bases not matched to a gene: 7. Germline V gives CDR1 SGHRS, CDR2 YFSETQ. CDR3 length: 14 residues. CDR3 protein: CASSSSGNSAEQYF. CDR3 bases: TGCGCCAGCAGCTCTAGCGGGAACTCCGCCGAGCAGTACTTC.

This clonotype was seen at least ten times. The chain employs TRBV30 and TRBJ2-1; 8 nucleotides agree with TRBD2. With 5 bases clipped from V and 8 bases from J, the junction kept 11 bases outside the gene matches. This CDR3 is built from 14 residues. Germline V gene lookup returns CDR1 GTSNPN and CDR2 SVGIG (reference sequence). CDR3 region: CAWYAGGSRDEQFF. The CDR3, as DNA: TGTGCCTGGTACGCGGGAGGCTCAAGGGATGAGCAGTTCTTC.

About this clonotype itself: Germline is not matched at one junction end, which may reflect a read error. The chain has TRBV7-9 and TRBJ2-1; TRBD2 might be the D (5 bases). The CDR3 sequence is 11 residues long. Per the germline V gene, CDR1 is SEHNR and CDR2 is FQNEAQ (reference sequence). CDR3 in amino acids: CASSLSASRLF. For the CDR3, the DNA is TGTGCCAGCAGCTTGAGTGCTAGCCGGTTGTTC.

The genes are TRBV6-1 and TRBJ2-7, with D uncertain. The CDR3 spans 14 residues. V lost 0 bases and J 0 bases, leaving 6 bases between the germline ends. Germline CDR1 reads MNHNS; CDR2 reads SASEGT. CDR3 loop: CASSEAEDSYEQYF. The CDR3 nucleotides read TGTGCCAGCAGTGAAGCAGAGGACTCCTACGAGCAGTACTTC.

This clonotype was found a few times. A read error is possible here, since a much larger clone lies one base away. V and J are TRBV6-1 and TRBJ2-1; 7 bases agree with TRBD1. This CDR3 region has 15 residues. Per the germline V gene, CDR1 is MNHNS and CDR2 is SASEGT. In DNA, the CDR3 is TGTGCCGGCAGGAACCGGGACAGTCCCTACAATGAGCAGTTCTTC. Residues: CAGRNRDSPYNEQFF.

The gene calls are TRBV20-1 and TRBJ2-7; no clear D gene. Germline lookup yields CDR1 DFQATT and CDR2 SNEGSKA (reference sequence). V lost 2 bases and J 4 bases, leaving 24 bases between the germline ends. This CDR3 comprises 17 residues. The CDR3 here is CSARSIRSPTRPYEQYF. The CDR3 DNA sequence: TGCAGTGCTAGAAGTATTCGAAGCCCAACGCGTCCGTACGAGCAGTACTTC.

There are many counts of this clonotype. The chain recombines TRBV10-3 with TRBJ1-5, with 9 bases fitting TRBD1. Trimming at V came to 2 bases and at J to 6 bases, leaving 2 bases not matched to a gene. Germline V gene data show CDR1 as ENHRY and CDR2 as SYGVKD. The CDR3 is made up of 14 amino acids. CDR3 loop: CAISETGGVQPQHF. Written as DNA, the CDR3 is TGTGCCATCAGTGAGACAGGGGGCGTTCAGCCCCAGCATTTT.

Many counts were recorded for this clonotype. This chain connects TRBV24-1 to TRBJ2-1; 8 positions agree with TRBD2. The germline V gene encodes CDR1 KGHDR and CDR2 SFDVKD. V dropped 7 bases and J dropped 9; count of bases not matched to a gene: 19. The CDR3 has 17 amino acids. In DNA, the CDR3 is TGTGCCACCAGGGCTACGGGAAAAACGGGAGGGCCCACTGAGCAGTTCTTC. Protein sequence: CATRATGKTGGPTEQFF.

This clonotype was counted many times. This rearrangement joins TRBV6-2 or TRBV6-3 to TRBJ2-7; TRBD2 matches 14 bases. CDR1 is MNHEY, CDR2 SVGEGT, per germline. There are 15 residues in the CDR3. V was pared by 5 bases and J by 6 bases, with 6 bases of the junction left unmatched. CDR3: CASSDAGLAGVEQYF. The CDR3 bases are TGTGCCAGCAGTGATGCGGGACTAGCGGGAGTCGAGCAGTACTTC.

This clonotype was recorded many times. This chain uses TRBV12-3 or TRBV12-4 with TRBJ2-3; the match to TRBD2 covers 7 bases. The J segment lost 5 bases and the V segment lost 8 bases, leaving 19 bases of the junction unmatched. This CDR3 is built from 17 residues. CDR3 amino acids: CASASRDWPGRGDTQYF. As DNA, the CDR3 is TGTGCCAGCGCGTCAAGGGACTGGCCGGGGAGGGGAGATACGCAGTATTTT.

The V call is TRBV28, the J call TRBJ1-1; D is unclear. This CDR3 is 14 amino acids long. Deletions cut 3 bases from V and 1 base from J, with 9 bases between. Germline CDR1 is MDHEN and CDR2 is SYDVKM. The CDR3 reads CASSLNPPNTEAFF. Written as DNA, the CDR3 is TGTGCCAGCAGTTTGAACCCTCCGAACACTGAAGCTTTCTTT.

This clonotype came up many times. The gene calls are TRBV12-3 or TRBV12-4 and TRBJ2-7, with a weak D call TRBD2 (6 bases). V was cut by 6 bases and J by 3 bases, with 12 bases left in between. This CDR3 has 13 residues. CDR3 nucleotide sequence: TGTGCCAGCAGCATGACTAGGGGCTACGAGCAGTACTTC. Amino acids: CASSMTRGYEQYF.

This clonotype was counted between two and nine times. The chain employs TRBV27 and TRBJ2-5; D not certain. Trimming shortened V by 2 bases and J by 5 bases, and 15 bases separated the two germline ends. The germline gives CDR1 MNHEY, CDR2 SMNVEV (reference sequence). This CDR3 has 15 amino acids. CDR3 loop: CASSLRSINRETQYF. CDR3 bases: TGTGCCAGCAGTTTAAGGTCTATCAATAGGGAGACCCAGTACTTC.

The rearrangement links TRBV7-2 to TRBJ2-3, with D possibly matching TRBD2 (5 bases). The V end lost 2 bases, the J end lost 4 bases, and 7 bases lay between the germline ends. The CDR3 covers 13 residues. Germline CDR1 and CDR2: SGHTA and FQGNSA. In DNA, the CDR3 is TGTGCCAGCAGCTTATTGGAGGCAGATACGCAGTATTTT. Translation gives CASSLLEADTQYF. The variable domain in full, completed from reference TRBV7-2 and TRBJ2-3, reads GAGVSQSPSNKVTEKGKDVELRCDPISGHTALYWYRQSLGQGLEFLIYFQGNSAPDKSGLPSDRFSAERTGGSVSTLTIQRTQQEDSAVYLCASSLLEADTQYFGPGTRLTVL.

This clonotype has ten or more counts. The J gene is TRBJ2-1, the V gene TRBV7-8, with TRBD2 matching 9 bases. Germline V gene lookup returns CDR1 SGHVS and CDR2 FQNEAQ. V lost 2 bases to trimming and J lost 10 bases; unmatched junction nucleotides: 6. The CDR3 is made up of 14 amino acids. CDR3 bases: TGTGCCAGCAGCTTACGGGCGGGAGGGGCCGAGCAGTTCTTC. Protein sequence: CASSLRAGGAEQFF. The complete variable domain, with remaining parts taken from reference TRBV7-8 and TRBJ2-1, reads GAGVSQSPRYKVAKRGQDVALRCDPISGHVSLFWYQQALGQGPEFLTYFQNEAQLDKSGLPSDRFFAERPEGSVSTLKIQRTQQEDSAVYLCASSLRAGGAEQFFGPGTRLTVL.

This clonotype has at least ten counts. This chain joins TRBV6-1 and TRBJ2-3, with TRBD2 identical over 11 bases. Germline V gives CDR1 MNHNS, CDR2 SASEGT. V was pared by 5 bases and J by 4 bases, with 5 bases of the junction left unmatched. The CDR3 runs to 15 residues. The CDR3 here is CASSQTSGSPDTQYF. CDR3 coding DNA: TGTGCCAGCAGTCAAACTAGCGGGAGCCCAGATACGCAGTATTTT.

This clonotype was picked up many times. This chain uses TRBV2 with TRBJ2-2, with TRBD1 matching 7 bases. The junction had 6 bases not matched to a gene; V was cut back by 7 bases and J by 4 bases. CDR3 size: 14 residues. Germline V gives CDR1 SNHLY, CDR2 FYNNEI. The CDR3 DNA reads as TGTGCCAGCATCAGGGGGTCCTCCACCGGGGAGCTGTTTTTT. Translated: CASIRGSSTGELFF.

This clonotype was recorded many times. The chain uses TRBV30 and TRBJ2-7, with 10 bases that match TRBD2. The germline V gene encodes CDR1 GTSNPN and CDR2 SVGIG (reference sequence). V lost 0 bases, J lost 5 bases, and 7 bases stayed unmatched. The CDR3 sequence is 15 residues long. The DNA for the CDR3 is TGTGCCTGGAGTGTGAGTAGCGGGAGGCCCCACGAGCAGTACTTC. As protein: CAWSVSSGRPHEQYF. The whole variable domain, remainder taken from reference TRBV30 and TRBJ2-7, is SQTIHQWPATLVQPVGSPLSLECTVEGTSNPNLYWYRQAAGRGLQLLFYSVGIGQISSEVPQNLSASRPQDRQFILSSKKLLLSDSGFYLCAWSVSSGRPHEQYFGPGTRLTVT.